This T cell receptor beta chain came from a study of cytomegalovirus exposure and HLA in healthy donors. Turning to the study itself: In terms of ancestry, the Caucasian-associated cluster contained about 80% of the roughly 400 genotyped donors.

PCR used 60 Vbeta primers and 13 Jbeta primers. TCRdb's copy holds only in-frame clones and misses some; the assay was immunoSEQ multiplex PCR. Seen in this sample are 50,000 or so clones; the ten most common clones hold roughly 8.8%. The material sequenced was PBMCs. The receptor was isolated from a man in his fifties or sixties in good health and CMV-seropositive.

The CDR3 nucleotides are TGTGCCAGCAGCTCAGGGTTAAACACCATATATTTT. Its protein is CASSSGLNTIYF. This chain connects TRBV5-8 to TRBJ1-3; D perhaps matches TRBD1 (5 bases). V was shortened by 3 bases and J by 6 bases, with 7 bases between the two germline ends. This CDR3 region has 12 residues. The germline V gene encodes CDR1 SGHTS and CDR2 YDEGEE.